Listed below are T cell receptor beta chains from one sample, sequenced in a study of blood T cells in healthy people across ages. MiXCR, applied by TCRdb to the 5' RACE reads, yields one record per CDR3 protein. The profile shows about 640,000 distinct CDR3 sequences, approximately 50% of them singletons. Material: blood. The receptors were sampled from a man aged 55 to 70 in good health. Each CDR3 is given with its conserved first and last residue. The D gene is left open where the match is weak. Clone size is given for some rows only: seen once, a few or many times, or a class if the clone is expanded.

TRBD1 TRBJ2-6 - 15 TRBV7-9 CASSLAGGLANVLTF TGTGCCAGCAGCTTAGCAGGGGGCTTGGCCAACGTCCTGACTTTC
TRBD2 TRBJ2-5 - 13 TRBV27 CAAGLAGRETQYF TGTGCCGCCGGACTAGCGGGGCGAGAGACCCAGTACTTC
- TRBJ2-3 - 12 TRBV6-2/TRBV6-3 CASRRDARTQYF TGTGCCAGCAGACGGGACGCCCGTACGCAGTATTTT
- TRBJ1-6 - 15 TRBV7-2 CASSLTGSVGSPLHF TGTGCCAGCAGCCTCACAGGGAGTGTTGGTTCACCCCTCCACTTT
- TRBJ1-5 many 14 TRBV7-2 CASSATGRNQPQHF TGTGCCAGCAGCGCAACAGGGCGCAATCAGCCCCAGCATTTT
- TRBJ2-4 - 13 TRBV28 CASRGSLGLGQYF TGTGCCAGCAGGGGGTCTCTCGGCCTAGGGCAGTACTTC
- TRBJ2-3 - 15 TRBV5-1 CASSRETPSTDTQYF TGCGCCAGCAGCCGAGAGACCCCTAGCACAGATACGCAGTATTTT
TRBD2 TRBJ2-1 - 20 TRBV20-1 CSAGPALASGGASGHNEQFF TGCAGTGCTGGCCCTGCCCTAGCTAGCGGGGGGGCTAGTGGCCACAATGAGCAGTTCTTC
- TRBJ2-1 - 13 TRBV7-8 CASSLGISETQFF TGTGCCAGCAGCTTAGGGATTTCGGAGACCCAGTTCTTC
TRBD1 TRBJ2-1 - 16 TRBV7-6 CASSPGTALLHNEQFF TGTGCCAGCAGCCCCGGGACAGCTCTTCTCCACAATGAGCAGTTCTTC
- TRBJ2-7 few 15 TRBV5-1 CASSFRGAQTYEQYF TGCGCCAGCAGCTTCCGGGGGGCCCAGACCTACGAGCAGTACTTC
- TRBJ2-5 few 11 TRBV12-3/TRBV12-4 CASLEGETQYF TGTGCCAGCCTAGAGGGGGAGACCCAGTACTTC
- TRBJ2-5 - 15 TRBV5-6 CASSLWRRHQETQYF TGTGCCAGCAGCTTATGGCGTCGGCACCAAGAGACCCAGTACTTC
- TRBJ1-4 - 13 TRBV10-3 CATKGQEGEKLFF TGTGCCACCAAAGGGCAGGAGGGCGAAAAACTGTTTTTT
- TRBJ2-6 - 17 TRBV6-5 CASSYVGQASGANVLTF TGTGCCAGCAGTTACGTAGGTCAGGCCTCTGGGGCCAACGTCCTGACTTTC
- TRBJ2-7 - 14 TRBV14 CASSQEGTYYEQYF TGTGCCAGCAGCCAAGAGGGCACATACTACGAGCAGTACTTC
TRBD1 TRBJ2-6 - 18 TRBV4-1 CASSQGGTGTTGANVLTF TGCGCCAGCAGCCAAGGAGGGACAGGGACAACTGGGGCCAACGTCCTGACTTTC
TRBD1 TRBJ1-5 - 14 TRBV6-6 CASSRDRGRQPQHF TGTGCCAGCAGTCGCGACAGGGGTCGACAGCCCCAGCATTTT
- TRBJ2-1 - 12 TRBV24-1 CATSGGLDEQFF TGTGCCACCAGTGGTGGGTTGGATGAGCAGTTCTTC
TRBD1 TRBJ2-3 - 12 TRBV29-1 CSADRGAGTQYF TGCAGCGCGGACAGGGGGGCGGGTACGCAGTATTTT
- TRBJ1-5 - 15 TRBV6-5 CASSYSLQGGQPQHF TGTGCCAGCAGTTACAGTCTACAGGGTGGCCAGCCCCAGCATTTT
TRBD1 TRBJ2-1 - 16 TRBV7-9 CASSSGQASSYNEQFF TGTGCCAGCAGCTCCGGACAGGCGAGCTCCTACAATGAGCAGTTCTTC
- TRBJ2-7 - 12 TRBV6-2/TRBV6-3 CASKTNEDEQYF TGTGCCAGCAAGACCAACGAGGACGAGCAGTACTTC
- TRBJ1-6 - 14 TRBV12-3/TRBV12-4 CASRAGLGNSPLHF TGTGCCAGCAGGGCAGGGTTGGGGAATTCACCCCTCCACTTT
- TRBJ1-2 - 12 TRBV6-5 CASTDSLYGYTF TGTGCCAGCACGGACAGCCTATATGGCTACACCTTC
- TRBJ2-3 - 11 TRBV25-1 CASSEFYMQYF TGTGCCAGCAGTGAATTTTATATGCAGTATTTT
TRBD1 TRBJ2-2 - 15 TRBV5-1 CASSLRTGGIGELFF TGCGCCAGCAGCTTGAGGACAGGGGGAATCGGGGAGCTGTTTTTT
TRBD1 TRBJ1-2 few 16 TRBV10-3 CAISESPQGARDGYTF TGTGCCATCAGTGAGAGCCCGCAGGGGGCGCGTGACGGCTACACCTTC
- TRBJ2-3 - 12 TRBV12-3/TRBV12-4 CASRLMGDTQYF TGTGCCAGCAGATTAATGGGAGATACGCAGTATTTT
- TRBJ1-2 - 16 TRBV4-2 CASSHIQGGNNYGYTF TGTGCCAGCAGCCACATTCAGGGTGGTAATAACTATGGCTACACCTTC
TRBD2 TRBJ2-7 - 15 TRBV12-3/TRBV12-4 CASSLGLADYYEQYF TGTGCCAGCAGCCTGGGACTAGCGGATTACTACGAGCAGTACTTC
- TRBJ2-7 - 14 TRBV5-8 CASSLSGTLYEQYF TGTGCCAGCAGCCTCTCCGGGACATTGTACGAGCAGTACTTC
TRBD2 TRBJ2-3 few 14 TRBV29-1 CSVGRGGSTDTQYF TGCAGCGTTGGTCGCGGGGGGAGTACAGATACGCAGTATTTT
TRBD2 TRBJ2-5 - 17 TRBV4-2 CASSQNGGGAFGETQYF TGTGCCAGCAGCCAAAATGGCGGGGGGGCTTTTGGTGAGACCCAGTACTTC
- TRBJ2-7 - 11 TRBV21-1 CASSPHPVQYF TGTGCCAGCAGCCCCCACCCAGTGCAGTACTTC
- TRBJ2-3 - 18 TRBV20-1 CSAPWANKPLPGTDTQYF TGCAGTGCTCCATGGGCGAATAAACCTCTGCCCGGCACAGATACGCAGTATTTT
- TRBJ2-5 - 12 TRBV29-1 CSVVPDQETQYF TGCAGCGTTGTGCCAGACCAAGAGACCCAGTACTTC
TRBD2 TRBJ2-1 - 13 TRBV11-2 CASSGAGRNEQFF TGTGCCAGCAGCGGAGCGGGGAGGAATGAGCAGTTCTTC
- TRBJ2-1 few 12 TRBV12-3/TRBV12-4 CASGEGVNEQFF TGTGCCAGCGGAGAGGGAGTCAATGAGCAGTTCTTC
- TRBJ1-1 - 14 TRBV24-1 CATSDGGVNTEAFF TGTGCCACCAGTGATGGAGGGGTGAACACTGAAGCTTTCTTT
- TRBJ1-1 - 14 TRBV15 CATSRDRESSEAFF TGTGCCACCAGCAGAGACAGGGAATCCTCTGAAGCTTTCTTT
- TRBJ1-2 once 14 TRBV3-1 CASSQEVYRSGYTF TGTGCCAGCAGCCAAGAGGTCTATCGAAGTGGCTACACCTTC
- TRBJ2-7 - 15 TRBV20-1 CSATFPKPNVYEQYF TGCAGTGCTACTTTCCCAAAGCCAAACGTCTACGAGCAGTACTTC
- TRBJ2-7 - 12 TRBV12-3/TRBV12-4 CASSLPPGEQYF TGTGCCAGCAGTTTACCCCCGGGGGAGCAGTACTTC
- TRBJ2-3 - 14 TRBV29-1 CSVEEALATDTQYF TGCAGCGTTGAAGAAGCGCTCGCCACAGATACGCAGTATTTT
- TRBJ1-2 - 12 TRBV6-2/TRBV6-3 CASRAFGAGYTF TGTGCCAGCAGGGCGTTCGGGGCTGGCTACACCTTC
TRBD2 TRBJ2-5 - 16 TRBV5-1 CASSLLPTSGQETQYF TGCGCCAGCAGCTTGCTCCCGACTAGCGGTCAAGAGACCCAGTACTTC
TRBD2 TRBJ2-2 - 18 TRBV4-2 CASSQASGGARNTGELFF TGTGCCAGCAGCCAGGCTAGCGGGGGGGCCAGGAACACCGGGGAGCTGTTTTTT
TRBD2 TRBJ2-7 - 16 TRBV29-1 CSVEGLTSGGAYEQYF TGCAGCGTTGAAGGCCTGACTAGCGGGGGGGCCTACGAGCAGTACTTC
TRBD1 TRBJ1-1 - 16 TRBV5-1 CASSFGLSGGNTEAFF TGCGCCAGCAGCTTCGGACTATCAGGGGGGAACACTGAAGCTTTCTTT
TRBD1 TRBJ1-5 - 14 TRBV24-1 CATALTGTNQPQHF TGTGCCACCGCCTTGACAGGGACAAATCAGCCCCAGCATTTT
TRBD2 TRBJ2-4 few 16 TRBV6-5 CASSYYPAYREGIQYF TGTGCCAGCAGTTACTACCCCGCGTACCGGGAGGGCATTCAGTACTTC
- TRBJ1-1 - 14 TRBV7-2 CASIQDSTNTEAFF TGTGCCAGCATCCAGGACAGCACGAACACTGAAGCTTTCTTT
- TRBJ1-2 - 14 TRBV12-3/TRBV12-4 CASSPTGRNYGYTF TGTGCCAGCAGTCCCACCGGTCGAAACTATGGCTACACCTTC
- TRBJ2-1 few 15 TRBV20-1 CSARDGRLAYNEQFF TGCAGTGCTAGAGATGGGAGACTAGCCTACAATGAGCAGTTCTTC
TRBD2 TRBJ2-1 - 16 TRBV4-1 CASSQDLGGSYNEQFF TGCGCCAGCAGCCAAGATCTGGGAGGGAGCTACAATGAGCAGTTCTTC
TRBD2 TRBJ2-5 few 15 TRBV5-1 CASSPGQLAGETQYF TGCGCCAGCAGCCCCGGACAACTAGCGGGAGAGACCCAGTACTTC